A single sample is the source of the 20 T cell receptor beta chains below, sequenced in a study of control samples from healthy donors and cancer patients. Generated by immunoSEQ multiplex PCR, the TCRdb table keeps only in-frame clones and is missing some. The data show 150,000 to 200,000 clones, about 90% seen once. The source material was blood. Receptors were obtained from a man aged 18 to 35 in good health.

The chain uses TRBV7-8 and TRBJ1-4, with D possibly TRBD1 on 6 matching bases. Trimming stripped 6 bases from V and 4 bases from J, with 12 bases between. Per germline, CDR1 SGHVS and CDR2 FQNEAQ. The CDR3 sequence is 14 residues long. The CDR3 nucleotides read TGTGCCAGCAGGTCGGACAGAATTAATGAAAAACTGTTTTTT. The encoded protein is CASRSDRINEKLFF.

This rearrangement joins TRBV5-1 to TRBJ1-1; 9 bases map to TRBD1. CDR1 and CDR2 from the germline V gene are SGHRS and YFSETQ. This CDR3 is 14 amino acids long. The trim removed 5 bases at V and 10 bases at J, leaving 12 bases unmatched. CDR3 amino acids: CASRATGTGLAAFF. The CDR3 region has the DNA TGCGCCAGCAGAGCAACCGGGACAGGGTTGGCAGCTTTCTTT.

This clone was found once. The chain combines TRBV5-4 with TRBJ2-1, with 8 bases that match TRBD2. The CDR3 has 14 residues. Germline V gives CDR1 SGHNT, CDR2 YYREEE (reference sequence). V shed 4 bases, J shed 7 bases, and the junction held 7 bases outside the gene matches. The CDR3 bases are TGTGCCAGCAGCCGGGGGGGAAAAGGGAATGAGCAGTTCTTC. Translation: CASSRGGKGNEQFF.

The chain's CDR3 is CASSWTSGQTYEQYF. The CDR3 DNA reads TGTGCCAGCAGTTGGACTAGCGGGCAAACCTACGAGCAGTACTTC. The chain combines TRBV11-1 with TRBJ2-7; 11 nucleotides agree with TRBD2. Germline assignment: CDR1 SGHAT and CDR2 FQDESV (reference sequence). The CDR3 has 15 residues. V trimming: 6 bases; J trimming: 2 bases; junction bases outside the gene matches: 6.

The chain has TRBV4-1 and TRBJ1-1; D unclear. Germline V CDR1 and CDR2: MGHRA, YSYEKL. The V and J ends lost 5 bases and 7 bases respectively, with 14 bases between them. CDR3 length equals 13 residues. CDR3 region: CASSGGGDGEAFF. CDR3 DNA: TGCGCCAGCAGCGGCGGCGGAGATGGTGAAGCTTTCTTT.

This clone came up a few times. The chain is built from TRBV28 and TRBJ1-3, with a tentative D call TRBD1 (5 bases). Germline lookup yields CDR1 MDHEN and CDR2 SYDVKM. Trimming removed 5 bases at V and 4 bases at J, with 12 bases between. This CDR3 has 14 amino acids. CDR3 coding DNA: TGTGCCAGCAGTGGGGAGGGGTACGGAAACACCATATATTTT. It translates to CASSGEGYGNTIYF.

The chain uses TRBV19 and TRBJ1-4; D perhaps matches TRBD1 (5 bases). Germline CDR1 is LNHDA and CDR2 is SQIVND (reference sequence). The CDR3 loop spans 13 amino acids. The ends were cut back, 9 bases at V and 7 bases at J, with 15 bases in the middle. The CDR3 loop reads CASSAGYGEKLFF. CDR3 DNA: TGTGCCAGCTCCGCAGGGTACGGTGAAAAACTGTTTTTT.

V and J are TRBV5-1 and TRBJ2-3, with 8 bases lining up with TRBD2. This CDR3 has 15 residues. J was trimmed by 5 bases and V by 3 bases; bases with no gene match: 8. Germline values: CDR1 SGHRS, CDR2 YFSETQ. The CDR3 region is CASSSGLGVRDTQYF. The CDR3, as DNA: TGCGCCAGCAGCTCGGGACTAGGGGTGAGAGATACGCAGTATTTT.

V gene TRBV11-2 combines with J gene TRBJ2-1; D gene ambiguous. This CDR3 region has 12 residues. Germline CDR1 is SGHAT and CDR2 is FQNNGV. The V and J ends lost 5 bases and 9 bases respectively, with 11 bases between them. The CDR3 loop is CASSRTGFEQFF. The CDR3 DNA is TGTGCCAGCAGCCGAACGGGTTTTGAGCAGTTCTTC.

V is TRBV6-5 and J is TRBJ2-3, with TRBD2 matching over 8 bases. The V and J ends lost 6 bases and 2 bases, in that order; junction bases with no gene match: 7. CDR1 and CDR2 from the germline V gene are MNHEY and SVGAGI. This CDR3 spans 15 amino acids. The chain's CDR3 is CASRPLAGTTDTQYF. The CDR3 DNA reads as TGTGCCAGCAGGCCTTTAGCGGGGACCACAGATACGCAGTATTTT.

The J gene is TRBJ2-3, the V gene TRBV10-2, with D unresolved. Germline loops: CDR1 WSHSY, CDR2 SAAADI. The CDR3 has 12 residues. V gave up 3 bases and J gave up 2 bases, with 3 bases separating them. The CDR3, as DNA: TGCGCCAGCAGTGACTACACAGATACGCAGTATTTT. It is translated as CASSDYTDTQYF.

This CDR3 reads CASSEANRLNYGYTF. CDR3 nucleotide sequence: TGTGCCAGCAGTGAAGCGAACAGATTAAACTATGGCTACACCTTC. This rearrangement joins TRBV2 to TRBJ1-2, with D unclear. From germline, CDR1 is SNHLY and CDR2 FYNNEI. CDR3 length: 15 amino acids. V was shortened by 0 bases and J by 2 bases, with 10 bases between the two germline ends.

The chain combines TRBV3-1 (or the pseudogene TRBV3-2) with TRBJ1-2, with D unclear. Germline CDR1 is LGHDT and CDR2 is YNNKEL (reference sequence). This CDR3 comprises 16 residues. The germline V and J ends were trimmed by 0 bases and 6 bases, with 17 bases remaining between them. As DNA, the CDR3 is TGTGCCAGCAGCCAAGATCCGACCAAGACGATCAATGGCTACACCTTC. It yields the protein CASSQDPTKTINGYTF.

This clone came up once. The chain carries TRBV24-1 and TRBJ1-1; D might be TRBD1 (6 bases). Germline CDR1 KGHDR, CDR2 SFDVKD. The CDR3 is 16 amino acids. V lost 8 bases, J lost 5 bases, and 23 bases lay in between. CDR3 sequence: CATTGAGEPVWTEAFF. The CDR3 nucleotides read TGTGCCACCACCGGCGCAGGGGAGCCGGTCTGGACTGAAGCTTTCTTT.

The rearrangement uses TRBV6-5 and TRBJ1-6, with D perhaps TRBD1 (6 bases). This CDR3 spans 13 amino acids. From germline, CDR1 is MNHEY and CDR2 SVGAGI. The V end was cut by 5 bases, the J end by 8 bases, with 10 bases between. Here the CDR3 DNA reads TGTGCCAGCAGTACGGGGGCTTATTCACCCCTCCACTTT. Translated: CASSTGAYSPLHF.

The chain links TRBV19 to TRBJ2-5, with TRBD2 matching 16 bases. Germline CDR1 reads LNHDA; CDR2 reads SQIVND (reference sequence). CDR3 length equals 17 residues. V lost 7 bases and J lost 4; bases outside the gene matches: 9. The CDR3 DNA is TGTGCCAGTACCCCGGGACTAGCGGGGGGGCCGAGAGAGACCCAGTACTTC. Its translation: CASTPGLAGGPRETQYF.

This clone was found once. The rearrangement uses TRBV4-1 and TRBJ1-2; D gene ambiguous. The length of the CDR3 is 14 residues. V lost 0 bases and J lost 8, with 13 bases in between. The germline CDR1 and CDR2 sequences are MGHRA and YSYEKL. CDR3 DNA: TGCGCCAGCAGCCAAGATTTTCGAGTGGAGGGCTACACCTTC. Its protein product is CASSQDFRVEGYTF.

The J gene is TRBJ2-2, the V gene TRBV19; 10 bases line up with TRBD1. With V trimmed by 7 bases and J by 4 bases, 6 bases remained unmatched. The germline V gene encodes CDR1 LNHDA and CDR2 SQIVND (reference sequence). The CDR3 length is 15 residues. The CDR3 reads CASTRDRGVTGELFF. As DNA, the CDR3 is TGTGCCAGTACCCGGGACAGGGGAGTCACCGGGGAGCTGTTTTTT. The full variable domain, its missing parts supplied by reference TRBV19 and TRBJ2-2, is DGGITQSPKYLFRKEGQNVTLSCEQNLNHDAMYWYRQDPGQGLRLIYYSQIVNDFQKGDIAEGYSVSREKKESFPLTVTSAQKNPTAFYLCASTRDRGVTGELFFGEGSRLTVL.

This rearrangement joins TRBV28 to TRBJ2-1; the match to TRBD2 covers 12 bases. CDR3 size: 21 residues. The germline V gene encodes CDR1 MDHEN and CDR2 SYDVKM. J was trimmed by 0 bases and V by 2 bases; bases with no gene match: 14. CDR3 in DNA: TGTGCCAGCAGTTTAGTCGTCGCGACTAGCGGGGGTCAAAGCTCCTACAATGAGCAGTTCTTC. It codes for CASSLVVATSGGQSSYNEQFF.

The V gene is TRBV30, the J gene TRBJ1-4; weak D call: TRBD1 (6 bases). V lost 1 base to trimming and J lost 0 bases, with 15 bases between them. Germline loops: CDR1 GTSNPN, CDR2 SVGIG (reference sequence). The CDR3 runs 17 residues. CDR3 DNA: TGTGCCTGGAGTGGGAACAGGGCCCTAGCAACTAATGAAAAACTGTTTTTT. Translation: CAWSGNRALATNEKLFF.